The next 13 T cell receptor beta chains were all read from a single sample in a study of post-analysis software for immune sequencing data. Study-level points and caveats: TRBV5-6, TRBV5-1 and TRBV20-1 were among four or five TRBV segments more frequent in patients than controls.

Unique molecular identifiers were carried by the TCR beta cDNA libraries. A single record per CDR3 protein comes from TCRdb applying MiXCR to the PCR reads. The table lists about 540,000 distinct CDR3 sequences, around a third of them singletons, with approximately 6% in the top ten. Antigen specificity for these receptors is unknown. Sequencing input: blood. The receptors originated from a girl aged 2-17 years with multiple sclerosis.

The CDR3 DNA is TGCGCCAGCAGCTCGGAGGGCATTCGCACAGATACGCAGTATTTT. Translation: CASSSEGIRTDTQYF. V and J are TRBV5-1 and TRBJ2-3; tentatively, D is TRBD2 (6 bases). Germline lookup yields CDR1 SGHRS and CDR2 YFSETQ. The CDR3 length is 15 residues. The germline V and J ends were trimmed by 3 bases and 1 base, with 12 bases remaining between them.

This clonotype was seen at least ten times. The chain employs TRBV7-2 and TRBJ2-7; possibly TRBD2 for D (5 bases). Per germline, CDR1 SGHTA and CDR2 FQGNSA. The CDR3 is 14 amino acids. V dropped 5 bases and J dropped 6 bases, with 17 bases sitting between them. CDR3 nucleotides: TGTGCCAGCAGCAAAAGAGAGGGTCGGGTCGAGCAGTACTTC. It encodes CASSKREGRVEQYF.

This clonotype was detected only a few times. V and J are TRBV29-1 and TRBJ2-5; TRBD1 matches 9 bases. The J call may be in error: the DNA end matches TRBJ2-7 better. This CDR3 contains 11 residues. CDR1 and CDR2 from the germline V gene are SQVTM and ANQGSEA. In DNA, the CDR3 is TGCAGCGCACAGGGGGCTAACGAGCAGTACTTC. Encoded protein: CSAQGANEQYF.

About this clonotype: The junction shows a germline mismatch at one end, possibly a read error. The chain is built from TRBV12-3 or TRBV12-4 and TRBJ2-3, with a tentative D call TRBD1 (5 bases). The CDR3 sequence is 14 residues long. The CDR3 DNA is TGTGCCGGCAGGCCCACAGTGACCACAGGTACGCAGTATTTT. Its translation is CAGRPTVTTGTQYF.

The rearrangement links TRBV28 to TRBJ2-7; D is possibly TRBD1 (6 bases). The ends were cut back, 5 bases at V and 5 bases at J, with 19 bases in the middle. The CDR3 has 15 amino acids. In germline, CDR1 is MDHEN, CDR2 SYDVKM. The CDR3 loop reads CASSHTRTGYHEQYF. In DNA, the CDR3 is TGTGCCAGCAGTCACACGCGTACAGGGTACCACGAGCAGTACTTC.

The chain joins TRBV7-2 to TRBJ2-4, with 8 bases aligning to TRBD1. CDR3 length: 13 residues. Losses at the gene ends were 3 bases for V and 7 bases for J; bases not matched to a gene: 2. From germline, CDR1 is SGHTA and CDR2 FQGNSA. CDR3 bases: TGTGCCAGCAGCTTTCGGACAGGGAACATTCAGTACTTC. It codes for CASSFRTGNIQYF.

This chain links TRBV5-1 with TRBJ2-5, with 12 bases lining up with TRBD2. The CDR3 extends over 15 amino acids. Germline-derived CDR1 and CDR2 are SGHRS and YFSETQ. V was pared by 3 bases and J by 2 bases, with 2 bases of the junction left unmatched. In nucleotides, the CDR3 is TGCGCCAGCAGCTCTAGCGGGGGGGAACAAGAGACCCAGTACTTC. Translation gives CASSSSGGEQETQYF.

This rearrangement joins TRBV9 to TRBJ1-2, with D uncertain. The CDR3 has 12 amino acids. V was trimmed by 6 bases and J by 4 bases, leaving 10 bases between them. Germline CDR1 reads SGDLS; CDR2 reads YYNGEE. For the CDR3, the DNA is TGTGCCAGCAACACTGGCAGCTATGGCTACACCTTC. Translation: CASNTGSYGYTF.

The CDR3 loop is CSARDRWASGGEEQYF. The CDR3 bases are TGCAGTGCTAGAGATAGGTGGGCTAGCGGAGGAGAAGAGCAGTACTTC. J is TRBJ2-7 and V is TRBV20-1; 7 bases align to TRBD2. The CDR3 is made up of 16 amino acids. The germline gives CDR1 DFQATT, CDR2 SNEGSKA (reference sequence). The ends lost 0 bases at V and 7 bases at J; junction bases unmatched: 15.

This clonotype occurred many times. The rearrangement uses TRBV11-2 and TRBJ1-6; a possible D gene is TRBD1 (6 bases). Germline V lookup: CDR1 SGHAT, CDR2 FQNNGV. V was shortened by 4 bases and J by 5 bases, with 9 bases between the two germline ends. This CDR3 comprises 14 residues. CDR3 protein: CASSYRGNNSPLHF. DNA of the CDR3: TGTGCCAGCAGCTATAGGGGGAATAATTCACCCCTCCACTTT.

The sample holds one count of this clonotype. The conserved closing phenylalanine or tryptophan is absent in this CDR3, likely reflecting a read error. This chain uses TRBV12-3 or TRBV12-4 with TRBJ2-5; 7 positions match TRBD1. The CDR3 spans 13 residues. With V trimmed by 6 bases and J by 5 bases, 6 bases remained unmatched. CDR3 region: CASRGPRGETQYY. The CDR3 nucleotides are TGTGCCAGCAGAGGTCCCAGGGGGGAGACCCAGTACTAC.

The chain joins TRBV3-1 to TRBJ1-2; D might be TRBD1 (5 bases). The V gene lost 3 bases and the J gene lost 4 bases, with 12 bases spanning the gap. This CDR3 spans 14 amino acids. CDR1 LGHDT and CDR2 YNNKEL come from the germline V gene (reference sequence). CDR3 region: CASSQGRQTYGYTF. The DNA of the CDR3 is TGTGCCAGCAGCCAGGGCAGACAGACCTATGGCTACACCTTC. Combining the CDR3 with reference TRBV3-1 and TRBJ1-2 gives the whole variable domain DTAVSQTPKYLVTQMGNDKSIKCEQNLGHDTMYWYKQDSKKFLKIMFSYNNKELIINETVPNRFSPKSPDKAHLNLHINSLELGDSAVYFCASSQGRQTYGYTFGSGTRLTVV.

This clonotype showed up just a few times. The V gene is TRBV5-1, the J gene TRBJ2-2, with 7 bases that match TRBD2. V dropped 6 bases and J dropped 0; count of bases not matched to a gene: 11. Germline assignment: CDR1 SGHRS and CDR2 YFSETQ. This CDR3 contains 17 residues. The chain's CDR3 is CASIAFRAGANTGELFF. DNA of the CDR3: TGCGCCAGCATCGCATTTAGGGCGGGGGCGAACACCGGGGAGCTGTTTTTT.